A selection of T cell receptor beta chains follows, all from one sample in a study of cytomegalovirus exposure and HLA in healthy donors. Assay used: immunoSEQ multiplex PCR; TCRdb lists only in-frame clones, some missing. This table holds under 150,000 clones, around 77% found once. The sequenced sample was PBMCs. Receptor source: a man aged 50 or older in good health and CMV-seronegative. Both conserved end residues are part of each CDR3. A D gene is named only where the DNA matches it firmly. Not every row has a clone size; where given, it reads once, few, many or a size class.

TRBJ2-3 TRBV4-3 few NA TGCGCCAGCAGCCAAGTAGCGAGCACAGATACGCAGTATTTT CASSQVASTDTQYF
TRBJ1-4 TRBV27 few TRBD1 TGTGCCAGCAGTCCAACCCAGCGACAGGGAGGTGAAAAACTGTTTTTT CASSPTQRQGGEKLFF
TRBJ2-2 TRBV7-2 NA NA TGTGCCAGCGCGCCGGAGACGGTCACCGGGGAGCTGTTTTTT CASAPETVTGELFF
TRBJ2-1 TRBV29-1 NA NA TGCAGCGTGGCCGGACATGGCTCCTTCTACAATGAGCAGTTCTTC CSVAGHGSFYNEQFF
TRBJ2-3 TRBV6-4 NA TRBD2 TGTGCCAGCAGTGATAGCGGGAGGGCCACAGATACGCAGTATTTT CASSDSGRATDTQYF
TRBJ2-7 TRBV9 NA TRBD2 TGTGCCAGCAGCGAGCGGGAGTTCCCCTACGAGCAGTACTTC CASSEREFPYEQYF
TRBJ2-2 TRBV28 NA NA TGTGCCAGCCAACAATCCGGGGAGCTGTTTTTT CASQQSGELFF
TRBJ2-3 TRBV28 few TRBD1 TGTGCCAGCAGTCAACCACAGGGGGCAGATACGCAGTATTTT CASSQPQGADTQYF
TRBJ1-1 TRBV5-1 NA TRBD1 TGCGCCAGCAGCCCCGGGACAGTCATGAACACTGAAGCTTTCTTT CASSPGTVMNTEAFF
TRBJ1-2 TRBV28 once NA TGTGCCAGCACCCCACGGGGACTTCCAGCTAACTATGGCTACACCTTC CASTPRGLPANYGYTF
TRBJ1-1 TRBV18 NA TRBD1 TGTGCCAGCACACCACAGGGGACAGGAGCAGGGAACACTGAAGCTTTCTTT CASTPQGTGAGNTEAFF
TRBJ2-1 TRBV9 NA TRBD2 TGTGCCAGCAGCGCTACTAGCGGGGGCGGTCTCAATGAGCAGTTCTTC CASSATSGGGLNEQFF
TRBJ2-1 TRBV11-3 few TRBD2 TGTGCCAGCAGCTCTCGGACTAGCGGGAACAATGAGCAGTTCTTC CASSSRTSGNNEQFF
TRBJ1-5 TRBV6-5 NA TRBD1 TGTGCCAGCAGGGTAACAGGGGATCAGCCCCAGCATTTT CASRVTGDQPQHF
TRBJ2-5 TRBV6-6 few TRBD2 TGTGCCAGCAGTACCGGGGGGGCACAAGAGACCCAGTACTTC CASSTGGAQETQYF
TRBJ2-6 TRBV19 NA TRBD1 TGTGCCAGTAGTATAGTTCGGACAGGGAGCTCTGGGGCCAACGTCCTGACTTTC CASSIVRTGSSGANVLTF
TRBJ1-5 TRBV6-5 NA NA TGTGCCAGCGGCGGGGGGTATGGGAATCAGCCCCAGCATTTT CASGGGYGNQPQHF
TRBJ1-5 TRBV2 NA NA TGTGCCAGCAAGAATCAGGTTTATAGCAATCAGCCCCAGCATTTT CASKNQVYSNQPQHF
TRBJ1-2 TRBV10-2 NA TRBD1 TGCGCCAGCAGTAATACAGGGGGTGTCGCCTATGGCTACACCTTC CASSNTGGVAYGYTF
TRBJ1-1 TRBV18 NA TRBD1 TGTGCCAGCTCACGCGGACAGGCAGTGAACACTGAAGCTTTCTTT CASSRGQAVNTEAFF
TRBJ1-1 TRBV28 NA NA TGTGCCAGCAGTTTAGACGGACTAACTGAAGCTTTCTTT CASSLDGLTEAFF
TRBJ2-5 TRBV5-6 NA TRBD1 TGTGCCAGCAGCTTGGTGACAGGGAGACCCCAAGAGACCCAGTACTTC CASSLVTGRPQETQYF
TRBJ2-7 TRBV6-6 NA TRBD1 TGTGCCAGCAGTTACGTGGGACAGGGGGTCGAGCAGTACTTC CASSYVGQGVEQYF
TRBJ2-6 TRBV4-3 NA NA TGCGCCAGCAGCCGACACCTTTCCGACTCTGGGGCCAACGTCCTGACTTTC CASSRHLSDSGANVLTF
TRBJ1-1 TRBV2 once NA TGTGCCAGCAGTGAAGAAGACCCAAGACAGTCCGAAGCTTTCTTT CASSEEDPRQSEAFF